Below, one T cell receptor (beta chain) is given with its context. The assay was immunoSEQ multiplex PCR, and TCRdb's table has in-frame clones only and misses some. This table holds approximately 280,000 clones, roughly 86% found once. This CDR3 spans 17 amino acids. The V gene's germline CDR1 is SEHNR and CDR2 FQNEAQ (reference sequence). V lost 0 bases to trimming and J lost 4 bases, with 13 bases between them. The data originate from a study of blood T cell repertoires in COVID-19. All enrollees were about 18 to 90 years old and from about two dozen US areas. The chain combines TRBV7-9 with TRBJ1-6; D gene ambiguous. This clonotype was sampled from a woman younger than 35 who had recovered from COVID-19. Sequenced: PBMCs or T cells enriched from blood (not recorded which). CDR3 DNA: TGTGCCAGCAGCTTAGCATCTACGAGGCAATATAATTCACCCCTCCACTTT. Its protein product is CASSLASTRQYNSPLHF.